What follows is one TCR beta chain and its context. The target antigen is unknown. The sample comes from a study of cytomegalovirus exposure and HLA in healthy donors. Study-level results: Cytomegalovirus association was listed for about 160 TCR beta chains.

V lost 5 bases to trimming and J lost 0 bases; unmatched junction nucleotides: 9. CDR3 length equals 17 residues. CDR1 is MNHEY and CDR2 is SMNVEV in the germline V gene (reference sequence). With 60 Vbeta and 13 Jbeta primers, the PCR was carried out. Here immunoSEQ multiplex PCR was the method, and the copy in TCRdb shows in-frame clones only, minus some. There are around 130,000 clones in the sample; about three quarters occur only once, and about 3% lies in the top ten. The TCR was taken from a human donor in good health. The chain uses TRBV27 and TRBJ1-4; 7 bases agree with TRBD1. Material: PBMCs. The CDR3 DNA is TGTGCCAGCAGTCGGAGCGGAGGGGGCGCAACTAATGAAAAACTGTTTTTT. This gives the protein CASSRSGGGATNEKLFF.